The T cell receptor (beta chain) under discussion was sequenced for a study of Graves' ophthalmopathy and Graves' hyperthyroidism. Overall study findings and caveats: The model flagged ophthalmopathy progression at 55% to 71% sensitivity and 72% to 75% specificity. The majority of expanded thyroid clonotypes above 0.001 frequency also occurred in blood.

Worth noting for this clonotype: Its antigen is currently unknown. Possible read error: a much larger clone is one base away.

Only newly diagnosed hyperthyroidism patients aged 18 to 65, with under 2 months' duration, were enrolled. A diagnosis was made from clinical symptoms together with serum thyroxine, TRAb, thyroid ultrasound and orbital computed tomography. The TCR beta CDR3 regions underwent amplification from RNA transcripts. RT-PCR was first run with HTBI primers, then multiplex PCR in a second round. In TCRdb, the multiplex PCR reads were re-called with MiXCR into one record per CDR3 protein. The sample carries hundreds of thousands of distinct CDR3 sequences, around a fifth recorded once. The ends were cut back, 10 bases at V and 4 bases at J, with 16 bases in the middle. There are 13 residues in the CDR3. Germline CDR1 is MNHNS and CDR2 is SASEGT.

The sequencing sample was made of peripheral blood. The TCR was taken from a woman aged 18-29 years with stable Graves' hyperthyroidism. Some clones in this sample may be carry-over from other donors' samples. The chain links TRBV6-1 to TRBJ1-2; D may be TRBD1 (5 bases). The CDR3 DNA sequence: TGTGCCACCGGACCCCGGGGGGTCTATGGCTACACCTTC. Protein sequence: CATGPRGVYGYTF.